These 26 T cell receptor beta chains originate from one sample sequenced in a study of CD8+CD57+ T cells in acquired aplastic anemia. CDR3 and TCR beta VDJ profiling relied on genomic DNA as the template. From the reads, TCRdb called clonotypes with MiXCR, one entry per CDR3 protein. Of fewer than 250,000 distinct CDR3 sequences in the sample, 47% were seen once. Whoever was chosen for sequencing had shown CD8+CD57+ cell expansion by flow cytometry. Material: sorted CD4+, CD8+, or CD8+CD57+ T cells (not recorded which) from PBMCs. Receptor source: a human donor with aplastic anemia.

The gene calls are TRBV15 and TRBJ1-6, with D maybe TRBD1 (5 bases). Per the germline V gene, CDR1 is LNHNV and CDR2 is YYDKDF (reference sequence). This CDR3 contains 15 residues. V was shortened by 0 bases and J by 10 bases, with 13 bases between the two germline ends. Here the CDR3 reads CATSRDSGSRSPLHF. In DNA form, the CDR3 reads TGTGCCACCAGCAGAGACTCAGGGTCACGATCACCCCTCCACTTT.

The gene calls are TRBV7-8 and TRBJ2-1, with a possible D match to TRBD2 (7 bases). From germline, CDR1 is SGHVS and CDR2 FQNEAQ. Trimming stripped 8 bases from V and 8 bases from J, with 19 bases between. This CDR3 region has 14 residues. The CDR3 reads CASLGREGGDEQFF. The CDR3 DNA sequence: TGTGCCAGCCTAGGGAGGGAAGGGGGTGATGAGCAGTTCTTC.

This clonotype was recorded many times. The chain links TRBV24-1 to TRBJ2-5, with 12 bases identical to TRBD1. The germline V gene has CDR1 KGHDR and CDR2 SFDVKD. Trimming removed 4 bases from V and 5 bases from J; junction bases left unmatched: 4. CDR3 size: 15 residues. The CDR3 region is CATSDGTGGRETQYF. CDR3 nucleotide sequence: TGTGCCACCAGTGACGGGACAGGGGGCAGGGAGACCCAGTACTTC.

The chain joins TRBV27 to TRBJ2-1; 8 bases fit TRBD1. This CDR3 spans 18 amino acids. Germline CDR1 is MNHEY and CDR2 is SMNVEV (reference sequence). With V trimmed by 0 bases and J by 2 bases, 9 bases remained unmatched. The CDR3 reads CASSLSVFEGQAYNEQFF. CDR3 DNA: TGTGCCAGCAGTTTATCTGTTTTTGAGGGACAGGCCTACAATGAGCAGTTCTTC.

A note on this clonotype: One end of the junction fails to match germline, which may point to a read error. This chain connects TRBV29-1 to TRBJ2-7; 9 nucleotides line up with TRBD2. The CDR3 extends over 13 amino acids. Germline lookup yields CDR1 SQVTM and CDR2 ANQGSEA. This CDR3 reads CSVEDPSGVEQYF. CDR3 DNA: TGCAGCGTCGAAGATCCTAGCGGGGTCGAGCAGTACTTC.

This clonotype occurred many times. CDR3 residues: CASSPSKAGGDYGYTF. The CDR3, as DNA: TGTGCCAGCAGCCCATCTAAAGCAGGTGGGGACTATGGCTACACCTTC. The chain joins TRBV9 to TRBJ1-2, with D unclear. Germline CDR1 is SGDLS and CDR2 is YYNGEE. The CDR3 contains 16 residues. The V end was cut by 4 bases, the J end by 3 bases, with 19 bases between.

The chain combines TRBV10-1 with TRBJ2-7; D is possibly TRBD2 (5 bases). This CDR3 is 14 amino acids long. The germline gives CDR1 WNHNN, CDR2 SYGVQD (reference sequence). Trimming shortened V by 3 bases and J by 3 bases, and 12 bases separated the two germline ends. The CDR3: CASSDGGQDYEQYF. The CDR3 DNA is TGCGCCAGCAGTGATGGCGGGCAGGACTACGAGCAGTACTTC.

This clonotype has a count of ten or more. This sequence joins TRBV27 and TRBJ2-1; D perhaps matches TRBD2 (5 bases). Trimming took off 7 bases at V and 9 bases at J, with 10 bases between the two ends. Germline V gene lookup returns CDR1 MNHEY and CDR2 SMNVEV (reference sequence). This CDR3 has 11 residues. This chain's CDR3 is CASTLSGEQFF. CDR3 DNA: TGTGCCAGCACACTAAGCGGTGAGCAGTTCTTC.

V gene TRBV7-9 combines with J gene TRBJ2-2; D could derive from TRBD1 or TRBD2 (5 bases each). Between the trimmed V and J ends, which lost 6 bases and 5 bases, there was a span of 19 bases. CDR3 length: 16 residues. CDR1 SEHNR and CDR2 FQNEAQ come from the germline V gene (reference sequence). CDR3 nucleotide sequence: TGTGCCAGCAGTTACACCGGGGCATTGGAAACCGGGGAGCTGTTTTTT. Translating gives CASSYTGALETGELFF.

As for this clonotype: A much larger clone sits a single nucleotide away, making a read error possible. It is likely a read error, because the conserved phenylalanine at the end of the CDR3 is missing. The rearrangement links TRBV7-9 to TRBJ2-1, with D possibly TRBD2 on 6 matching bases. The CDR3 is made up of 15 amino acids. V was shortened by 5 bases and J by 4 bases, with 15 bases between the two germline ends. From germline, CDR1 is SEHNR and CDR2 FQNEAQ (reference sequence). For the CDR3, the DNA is TGTGCCAGCAGCATGACTAGTTTTAGGTACAATGAGCAGTTCTCC. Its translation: CASSMTSFRYNEQFS.

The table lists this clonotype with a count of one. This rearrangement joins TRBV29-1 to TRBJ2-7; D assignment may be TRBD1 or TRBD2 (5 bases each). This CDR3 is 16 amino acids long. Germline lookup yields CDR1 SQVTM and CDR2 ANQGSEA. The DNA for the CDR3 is TGCAGTGCTAGAGAGATGGGACGAGGGGTTCCCTACGAGCAGTACTTC. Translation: CSAREMGRGVPYEQYF.

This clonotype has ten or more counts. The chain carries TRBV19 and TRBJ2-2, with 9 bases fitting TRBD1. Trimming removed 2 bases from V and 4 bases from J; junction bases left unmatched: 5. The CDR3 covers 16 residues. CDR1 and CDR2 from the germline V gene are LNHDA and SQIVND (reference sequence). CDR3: CASSISPGQGTGELFF. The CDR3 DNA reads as TGTGCCAGTAGTATAAGTCCGGGACAGGGCACCGGGGAGCTGTTTTTT.

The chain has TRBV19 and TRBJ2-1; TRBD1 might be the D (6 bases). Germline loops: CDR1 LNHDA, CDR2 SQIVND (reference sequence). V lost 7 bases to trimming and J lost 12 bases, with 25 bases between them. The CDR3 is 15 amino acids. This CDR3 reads CASTLRGGRKGGQFF. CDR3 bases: TGTGCCAGTACCCTCAGAGGGGGACGCAAAGGTGGGCAGTTCTTC.

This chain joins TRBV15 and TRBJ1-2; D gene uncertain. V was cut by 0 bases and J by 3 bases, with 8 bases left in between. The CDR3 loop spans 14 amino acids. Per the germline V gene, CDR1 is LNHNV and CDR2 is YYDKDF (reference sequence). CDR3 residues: CATSRERSYYGYTF. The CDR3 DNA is TGTGCCACCAGCAGAGAACGGTCATACTATGGCTACACCTTC.

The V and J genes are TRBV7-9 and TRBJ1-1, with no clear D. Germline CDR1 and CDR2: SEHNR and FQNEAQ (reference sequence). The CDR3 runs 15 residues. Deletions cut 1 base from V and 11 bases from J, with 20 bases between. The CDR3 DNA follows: TGTGCCAGCAGCTTAGGTATGTTCGACTTACCTTTGGCTTTCTTT. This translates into CASSLGMFDLPLAFF. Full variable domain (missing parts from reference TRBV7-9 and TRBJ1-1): DTGVSQNPRHKITKRGQNVTFRCDPISEHNRLYWYRQTLGQGPEFLTYFQNEAQLEKSRLLSDRFSAERPKGSFSTLEIQRTEQGDSAMYLCASSLGMFDLPLAFFGQGTRLTVV.

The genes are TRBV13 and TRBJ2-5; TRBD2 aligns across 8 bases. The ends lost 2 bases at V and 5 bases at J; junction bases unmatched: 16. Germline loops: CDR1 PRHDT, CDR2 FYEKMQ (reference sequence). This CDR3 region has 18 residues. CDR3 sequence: CASSLSSGGAGGYETQYF. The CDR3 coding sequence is TGTGCCAGCAGCTTATCGTCTGGCGGGGCGGGAGGCTACGAGACCCAGTACTTC.

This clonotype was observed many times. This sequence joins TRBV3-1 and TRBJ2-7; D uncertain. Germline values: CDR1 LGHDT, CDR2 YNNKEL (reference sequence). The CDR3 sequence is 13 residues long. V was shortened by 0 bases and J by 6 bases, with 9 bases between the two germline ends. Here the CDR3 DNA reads TGTGCCAGCAGCCAAGAAGGAGTGGGCGAGCAGTACTTC. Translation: CASSQEGVGEQYF.

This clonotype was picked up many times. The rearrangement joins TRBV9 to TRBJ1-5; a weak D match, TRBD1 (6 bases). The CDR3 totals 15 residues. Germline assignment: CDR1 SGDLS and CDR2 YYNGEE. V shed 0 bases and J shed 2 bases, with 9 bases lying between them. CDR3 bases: TGTGCCAGCAGCGTAGAAGGACAGCGCAATCAGCCCCAGCATTTT. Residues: CASSVEGQRNQPQHF.

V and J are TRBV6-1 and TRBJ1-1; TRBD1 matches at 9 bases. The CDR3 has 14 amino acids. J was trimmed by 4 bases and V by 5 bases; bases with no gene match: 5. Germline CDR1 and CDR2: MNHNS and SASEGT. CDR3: CASSRQGEGTEAFF. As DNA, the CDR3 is TGTGCCAGCAGTAGACAGGGGGAGGGCACTGAAGCTTTCTTT.

For the CDR3, the DNA is TGTGCCAGCAGCTCGACAGGGAACACAGATACGCAGTATTTT. Translation gives CASSSTGNTDTQYF. This chain joins TRBV7-3 and TRBJ2-3, with 7 nucleotides matching TRBD1. The CDR3 totals 14 residues. With 4 bases clipped from V and 2 bases from J, the junction kept 3 bases outside the gene matches. CDR1 is SGHTA and CDR2 is FQGTGA in the germline V gene.

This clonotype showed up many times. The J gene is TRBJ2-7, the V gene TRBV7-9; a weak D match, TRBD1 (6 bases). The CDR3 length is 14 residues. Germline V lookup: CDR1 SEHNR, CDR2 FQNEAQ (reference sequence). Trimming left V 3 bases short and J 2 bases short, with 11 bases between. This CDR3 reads CASSFRDKAYEQYF. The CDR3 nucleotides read TGTGCCAGCAGCTTCCGGGACAAGGCCTACGAGCAGTACTTC.

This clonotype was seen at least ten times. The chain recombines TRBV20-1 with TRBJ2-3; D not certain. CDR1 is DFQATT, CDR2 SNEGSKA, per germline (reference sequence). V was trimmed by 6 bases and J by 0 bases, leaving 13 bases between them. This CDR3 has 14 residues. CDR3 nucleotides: TGCAGTGCCGACTTGGGTCCAAGCACAGATACGCAGTATTTT. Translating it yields CSADLGPSTDTQYF.

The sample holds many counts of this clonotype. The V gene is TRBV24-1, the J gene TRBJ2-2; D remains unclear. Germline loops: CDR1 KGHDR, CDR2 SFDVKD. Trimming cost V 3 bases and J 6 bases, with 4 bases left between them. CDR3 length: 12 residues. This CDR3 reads CATSDMAGELFF. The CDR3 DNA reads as TGTGCCACCAGTGATATGGCCGGGGAGCTGTTTTTT.

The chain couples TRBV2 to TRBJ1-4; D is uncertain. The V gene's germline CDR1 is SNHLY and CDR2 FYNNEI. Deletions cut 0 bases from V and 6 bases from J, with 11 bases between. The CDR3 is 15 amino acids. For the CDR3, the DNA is TGTGCCAGCAGTGAAGCCGCCCAGGTGGATGAAAAACTGTTTTTT. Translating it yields CASSEAAQVDEKLFF.

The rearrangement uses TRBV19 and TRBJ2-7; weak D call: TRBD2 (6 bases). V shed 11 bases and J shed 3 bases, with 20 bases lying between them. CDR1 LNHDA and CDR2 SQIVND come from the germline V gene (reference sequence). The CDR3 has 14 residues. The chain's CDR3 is CACSPGESLYEQYF. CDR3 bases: TGTGCCTGCTCCCCGGGAGAATCGCTCTACGAGCAGTACTTC.

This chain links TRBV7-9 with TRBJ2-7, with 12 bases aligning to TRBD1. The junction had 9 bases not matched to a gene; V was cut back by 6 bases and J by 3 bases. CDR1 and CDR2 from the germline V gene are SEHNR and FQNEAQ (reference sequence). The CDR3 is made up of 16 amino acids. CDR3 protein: CASRGTGGEFHYEQYF. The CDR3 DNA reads TGTGCCAGCAGGGGGACAGGGGGCGAATTCCACTACGAGCAGTACTTC.